This T cell receptor (beta chain) stems from a study of early T cells in non-severe SARS-CoV-2 infection. The study, taken as a whole, reports: Matching with VDJdb favored anti-spike CD8 responses (missing private and CD4 specificities).

CDR3 size: 17 residues. The V segment lost 5 bases and the J segment 0 bases; nucleotides outside the gene matches: 10. Germline CDR1 is MNHEY and CDR2 is SVGEGT. With regard to this clonotype: The antigen remains undetermined.

Via MiXCR, TCRdb re-called the 5' RACE reads, giving one row per CDR3 protein. The data contain just under 90,000 distinct CDR3 sequences, 13% to 15% of them singletons. The chain combines TRBV6-2 or TRBV6-3 with TRBJ1-1; 9 positions match TRBD1. The sequenced material came from whole blood. This TCR came from an adult who was a healthcare worker with PCR-confirmed SARS-CoV-2 infection or an uninfected control (not recorded which). This CDR3 is CASSVPGQGVMNTEAFF. CDR3 nucleotide sequence: TGTGCCAGCAGTGTCCCGGGACAGGGCGTCATGAACACTGAAGCTTTCTTT.